Below are 24 T cell receptor beta chains sequenced from a single sample in a study of blood T cell repertoires in COVID-19 (dated by TCRdb to 2019 to 2021). Library method: the immunoSEQ multiplex PCR assay. The immuneACCESS repertoire file appears here via TCRdb, limited to in-frame rearrangements. These files lack a portion of the clones; in checked studies, under half of the deficit traces to unresolved V genes, and the cause of the others is not known. The sample records about 190,000 clones, around 90% of which are singletons. The ten most abundant clones make up around 6.6% of the sample. Sequences were obtained from peripheral blood. The source of these receptors is a man aged 35-49 years with acute or convalescent COVID-19.

The chain employs TRBV4-3 and TRBJ1-1; TRBD1 is a possible D gene (6 bases). Germline V lookup: CDR1 LGHNA, CDR2 YSLEER. The CDR3 is 16 residues long. Between the trimmed V and J ends, which lost 1 base and 4 bases, there was a span of 16 bases. The CDR3 is CASSQGTAGAPTEAFF. In nucleotides, the CDR3 is TGCGCCAGCAGCCAAGGTACGGCAGGGGCGCCCACTGAAGCTTTCTTT.

The rearrangement joins TRBV4-1 to TRBJ1-1, with D maybe TRBD1 (5 bases). The V end lost 0 bases, the J end lost 0 bases, and 14 bases lay between the germline ends. Germline CDR1 reads MGHRA; CDR2 reads YSYEKL. The CDR3 has 17 amino acids. The CDR3 bases are TGCGCCAGCAGCCAAGATCCGGGGAGGGGATTGAACACTGAAGCTTTCTTT. Residues: CASSQDPGRGLNTEAFF.

This rearrangement joins TRBV7-3 to TRBJ2-3; TRBD1 matches 8 bases. Germline trimming cut 4 bases from V and 1 base from J; bases unmatched to any gene: 4. In germline, CDR1 is SGHTA, CDR2 FQGTGA. The CDR3 is 15 residues long. CDR3 region: CASSSTGGGTDTQYF. The DNA of the CDR3 is TGTGCCAGCAGCTCAACAGGGGGTGGCACAGATACGCAGTATTTT.

This clone was seen just once. The V call is TRBV5-5, the J call TRBJ1-2; maybe TRBD1 (5 bases). Deletions cut 4 bases from V and 4 bases from J, with 14 bases between. Germline V gene data show CDR1 as SGHKS and CDR2 as YYEKEE (reference sequence). The CDR3 is 14 amino acids. CDR3 in DNA: TGTGCCAGCAGCGGGCTGACAGTAAGCTATGGCTACACCTTC. The encoded protein is CASSGLTVSYGYTF.

This clone was detected only a few times. This chain uses TRBV7-2 with TRBJ2-7; D perhaps matches TRBD2 (6 bases). This CDR3 spans 13 amino acids. Trimming shortened V by 5 bases and J by 6 bases, and 14 bases separated the two germline ends. CDR1 and CDR2 (germline): SGHTA, FQGNSA. Here the CDR3 reads CASSQGGVREQYF. CDR3 nucleotide sequence: TGTGCCAGCAGCCAAGGCGGGGTTCGCGAGCAGTACTTC.

In DNA, the CDR3 is TGTGCCACCAGTGACCCTGGGACTAGCGGAAACAATGAGCAGTTCTTC. Residues: CATSDPGTSGNNEQFF. The V call is TRBV24-1, the J call TRBJ2-1; TRBD2 matches 11 bases. The germline V gene encodes CDR1 KGHDR and CDR2 SFDVKD. The J segment lost 5 bases and the V segment lost 4 bases, leaving 6 bases of the junction unmatched. This CDR3 region has 16 residues.

The genes are TRBV15 and TRBJ2-1; a possible D gene is TRBD1 (6 bases). This CDR3 contains 14 residues. Trimming cost V 0 bases and J 9 bases, with 12 bases left between them. Germline V gives CDR1 LNHNV, CDR2 YYDKDF (reference sequence). The CDR3 is CATSRDQGSSEQFF. The CDR3 DNA follows: TGTGCCACCAGCAGAGATCAGGGGTCCAGTGAGCAGTTCTTC.

This clone showed up just a few times. The chain employs TRBV18 and TRBJ2-7; 9 bases are a match to TRBD1. The germline V gene has CDR1 KGHSH and CDR2 LQKENI. The V and J ends lost 3 bases and 4 bases, in that order; junction bases with no gene match: 7. This CDR3 is built from 15 residues. The CDR3 bases are TGTGCCAGCTCACCCGGGACAGGGCGGATTTACGAGCAGTACTTC. Protein sequence: CASSPGTGRIYEQYF.

This clone has only a few counts. The V call is TRBV19, the J call TRBJ1-1, with D possibly matching TRBD1 (5 bases). The CDR3 has 13 residues. Looked up from germline, CDR1 is LNHDA and CDR2 is SQIVND (reference sequence). Trimming stripped 5 bases from V and 5 bases from J, with 12 bases between. The CDR3 DNA follows: TGTGCCAGTAGTGTCTCAGGGAGGACTGAAGCTTTCTTT. Protein sequence: CASSVSGRTEAFF.

V usage is TRBV4-3 and J usage is TRBJ2-7; TRBD2 aligns across 13 bases. Germline values: CDR1 LGHNA, CDR2 YSLEER. The ends lost 0 bases at V and 6 bases at J; junction bases unmatched: 5. The CDR3 sequence is 16 residues long. The DNA of the CDR3 is TGCGCCAGCAGCCAAGAGACTAGCGGGGGGTTCTTCGAGCAGTACTTC. Its protein product is CASSQETSGGFFEQYF.

The chain combines TRBV6-5 with TRBJ1-1; D remains ambiguous. This CDR3 region has 13 residues. V was pared by 2 bases and J by 8 bases, with 12 bases between. Germline V CDR1 and CDR2: MNHEY, SVGAGI. The DNA of the CDR3 is TGTGCCAGCAGTTACAATCCCGTAGCCGAAGCTTTCTTT. Translation: CASSYNPVAEAFF.

V usage is TRBV6-5 and J usage is TRBJ1-5, with 11 nucleotides matching TRBD1. There are 14 residues in the CDR3. In germline, CDR1 is MNHEY, CDR2 SVGAGI. With 6 bases clipped from V and 7 bases from J, the junction kept 5 bases outside the gene matches. This CDR3 reads CASRSGTGGQPQHF. DNA of the CDR3: TGTGCCAGCAGAAGCGGGACAGGGGGGCAGCCCCAGCATTTT.

The chain has TRBV19 and TRBJ2-3; D is unresolved. CDR1 is LNHDA and CDR2 is SQIVND in the germline V gene (reference sequence). There are 12 residues in the CDR3. V was trimmed by 5 bases and J by 6 bases, leaving 9 bases between them. The CDR3 DNA reads TGTGCCAGTAGTCCCCGCCGGGATACGCAGTATTTT. Amino acid sequence: CASSPRRDTQYF.

The chain couples TRBV2 to TRBJ2-3; no clear D gene. The CDR3 totals 12 residues. V shed 6 bases and J shed 6 bases, with 10 bases lying between them. The germline V gene has CDR1 SNHLY and CDR2 FYNNEI. In nucleotides, the CDR3 is TGTGCCAGCAGCAGATTAACGGATACGCAGTATTTT. Translating it yields CASSRLTDTQYF.

The gene calls are TRBV2 and TRBJ2-5; 8 bases map to TRBD1. Germline V gene lookup returns CDR1 SNHLY and CDR2 FYNNEI. J lost 2 bases, V lost 8 bases, and 4 bases had no gene match. The CDR3 length is 13 residues. In DNA, the CDR3 is TGTGCCAGCCGCAGGGGGCTACAAGAGACCCAGTACTTC. Its translation: CASRRGLQETQYF.

V and J are TRBV9 and TRBJ2-3, with TRBD2 identical over 9 bases. CDR1 SGDLS and CDR2 YYNGEE come from the germline V gene. CDR3 length: 16 residues. The trim removed 4 bases at V and 3 bases at J, leaving 9 bases unmatched. The DNA of the CDR3 is TGTGCCAGCAGCCGGACGAGCGGGGGGATAACAGATACGCAGTATTTT. Amino acids: CASSRTSGGITDTQYF.

This clone was observed a single time. The chain employs TRBV24-1 and TRBJ2-1, with D possibly being TRBD1 (5 bases). Trimming took 3 bases from V and 0 from J, leaving 11 bases between them. This CDR3 region has 16 residues. The germline gives CDR1 KGHDR, CDR2 SFDVKD. CDR3 sequence: CATSDVQGSSYNEQFF. The CDR3 nucleotides read TGTGCCACCAGTGATGTTCAGGGTAGCTCCTACAATGAGCAGTTCTTC.

V gene TRBV7-2 combines with J gene TRBJ1-1; the D gene is possibly TRBD1 (5 bases). V dropped 1 base and J dropped 1 base, with 10 bases sitting between them. CDR1 is SGHTA, CDR2 FQGNSA, per germline. The CDR3 has 15 amino acids. For the CDR3, the DNA is TGTGCCAGCAGCTTAGAGGGGATTGAGAACACTGAAGCTTTCTTT. This encodes CASSLEGIENTEAFF.

The chain uses TRBV11-1 and TRBJ2-1, with 15 bases that match TRBD2. This CDR3 spans 15 amino acids. The trim removed 5 bases at V and 8 bases at J, leaving 4 bases unmatched. CDR1 is SGHAT, CDR2 FQDESV, per germline (reference sequence). CDR3 coding DNA: TGTGCCAGCAGCCGGACTAGCGGGGGGGCACATGAGCAGTTCTTC. It is translated as CASSRTSGGAHEQFF.

The chain joins TRBV2 to TRBJ2-1; D is perhaps TRBD2 (6 bases). Germline V gene data show CDR1 as SNHLY and CDR2 as FYNNEI. V dropped 6 bases and J dropped 9 bases, with 15 bases sitting between them. CDR3 size: 13 residues. The CDR3 DNA sequence: TGTGCCAGCAGCGCCGGGACTTATGGTGAGCAGTTCTTC. Translation: CASSAGTYGEQFF.

This rearrangement joins TRBV6-2 or TRBV6-3 to TRBJ1-4; 7 bases match TRBD1. The CDR3 runs to 14 residues. CDR1 is MNHEY and CDR2 is SVGEGT in the germline V gene. Trimming removed 4 bases from V and 7 bases from J; junction bases left unmatched: 6. The CDR3 loop is CASSSNRGSEKLFF. Here the CDR3 DNA reads TGTGCCAGCAGTTCTAACAGGGGATCTGAAAAACTGTTTTTT.

This clone was seen a single time. The rearrangement uses TRBV5-6 and TRBJ1-2; tentatively, D is TRBD1 (5 bases). From germline, CDR1 is SGHDT and CDR2 YYEEEE. V was trimmed by 4 bases and J by 4 bases, leaving 11 bases between them. The CDR3 has 13 amino acids. CDR3 DNA: TGTGCCAGCAGCCGGGGGAGCGCCTATGGCTACACCTTC. Its translation: CASSRGSAYGYTF.

The chain has TRBV7-9 and TRBJ1-4; tentative D call: TRBD1 (6 bases). V lost 2 bases and J 0 bases, leaving 13 bases between the germline ends. The CDR3 runs to 17 residues. Germline CDR1 and CDR2: SEHNR and FQNEAQ (reference sequence). Here the CDR3 DNA reads TGTGCCAGCAGCTTAAGGGGGATGTCCCCAACTAATGAAAAACTGTTTTTT. Translation: CASSLRGMSPTNEKLFF.

The chain links TRBV5-1 to TRBJ2-2; the match to TRBD1 covers 10 bases. From germline, CDR1 is SGHRS and CDR2 YFSETQ. The CDR3 is 15 residues long. With V trimmed by 4 bases and J by 3 bases, 3 bases remained unmatched. The CDR3 nucleotides read TGCGCCAGCAGCATCGGACAGGGGGACACCGGGGAGCTGTTTTTT. It codes for CASSIGQGDTGELFF.